This T cell receptor (beta chain) is drawn from a study of shared clonotypes between healthy human individuals (TCRdb year 2020). Study-level background: Three men and a couple of women, aged 18 to 49 years, made up the cohort. For each donor, CD4 naive and CD4 memory were each given three plates, CD8 naive was given two plates, and CD8 memory was given one plate. Blood TCR repertoires of five healthy adults were deeply sequenced to estimate repertoire size and the extent of clonotype sharing between individuals. To increase sequencing depth and limit assay-specific biases, TCR repertoire library preparation and sequencing were carried out by different laboratories using diverse techniques. Leukapheresis yielded between about 0.9 and 9 billion PBMCs per donor.

This clone has only a few counts. The antigen this receptor binds is unknown. Per-base qualities were not stored, and no clone one base away is much larger. Beyond this particular receptor, the publication reports: Because the study included only a small number of donors, the genetic and exposure-history diversity represented was limited. Pairwise subsampling indicated that sequencing depth was expected to affect the degree of clonotype sharing among donors. Across a handful of donors, about 5% of naive CD4, over 3% of naive CD8, under 2.5% of memory CD4, and about 0.44% of memory CD8 clonotypes were shared. Higher generation probabilities were observed for clonotypes shared by all four sorted-subset donors than for non-shared clonotypes. Sampling was restricted to blood, and TCR repertoires in tissues likely differ from the TCR repertoires found in blood. Naive subsets generally had larger estimated clonotype richness than memory subsets did. Rarefaction of sorted-subset datasets indicated incomplete sequencing despite the large sequencing depth.

Using the deep immunoSEQ assay, multiplex PCR amplified TCR CDR3 regions from genomic DNA. Extracted genomic DNA from each cell subset was spread evenly across all wells of several immunoSEQ 96-well plates, with each plate serving as a replicate. For sorted subsets, about 0.2 ug genomic DNA, equal to about 30,000 T cell genomes, was loaded into each replicate PCR. Purified libraries were measured with a Qubit 3.0 fluorometer, size-checked on a Bioanalyzer 2100, and measured again with the KAPA Library Quantification kit. Each immunoSEQ 96-well plate was sequenced on its own single-read 150-cycle Illumina NextSeq 550 flow cell. In the paper's pipeline: Because the immunoSEQ output held only junctional sequences and lacked quality scores, the filtering could not match the filtering applied to full-length reads. Sequences were annotated with PyIR, a Python wrapper for IgBLAST v1.9, using IMGT germline references to assign V/J genes and CDR3. Reads with weak V/J assignments (E-value above 1e-6), missing CDR3, stop codons, out-of-frame junctions, or ambiguous translated residues were removed. V3J clonotypes were defined as sequences sharing the same inferred V gene, J gene, and CDR3 amino acid sequence. To compute the percentage overlap between repertoires, the number of shared unique clonotypes was divided by the size of the smaller repertoire. Repertoire richness was assessed with RTK rarefaction, the Chao1 estimator, and Recon v2.1 estimates of unobserved clonotypes. Generation probabilities were computed with OLGA for all TCRbeta clonotypes obtained by the gDNA method from a handful of donors. Sourced from immuneACCESS, this table was stored by TCRdb with only in-frame sequences that have V and J called. A share of the clones is absent; for the studies checked, an unresolved V gene accounts for under half, and the remainder has no known explanation. From that table come the V and J calls and clone size; the DNA was used to work out D and trimming. This sample gives under 750,000 clones in total; 55% to 75% of them show up just once. The ten largest clones add up to more than 1.5% of the sample.

Healthy HIV-negative adults with no recently reported acute infections or vaccinations were included as donors. All donors were Caucasian adults living in Nashville, Tennessee, USA. CD4+ T cells were enriched by magnetic negative selection, after which naive cells were positively selected on CD45RA and the negative fraction was taken as the memory subset. Blood was collected by leukapheresis, and PBMCs were isolated by Ficoll-Histopaque density gradient centrifugation and then cryopreserved in liquid nitrogen vapor phase. Analytical flow cytometry was used to check the purity and quantity of every magnetically sorted T cell population. From each sorted fraction, genomic DNA was isolated and quantified by UV absorbance on a Nanodrop 2000c. CDR3 length: 13 amino acids, cysteine to phenylalanine. The retained sequence is limited to the CDR3, 39 bases, with the frame set at the first base. Cut back by 7 bases and 3 bases, the V and J ends lie 11 bases apart. For CDR1 and CDR2, the germline V gene (reference sequence) lists LNHDA and SQIVND.

Sequenced sample: memory CD4+ T cells sorted from blood. In light of the paper, this sample's cell subset or site label describes: CD45RA-negative fraction. This sequence uses TRBV19 and TRBJ2-3; the D gene is perhaps TRBD2, from 5 matching bases. The sequence derives from a woman aged 25 to 45 in good health. The CDR3 is CASNPPGTDTQYF. Here is the DNA: TGTGCCAGTAACCCCCCGGGGACAGATACGCAGTATTTT.